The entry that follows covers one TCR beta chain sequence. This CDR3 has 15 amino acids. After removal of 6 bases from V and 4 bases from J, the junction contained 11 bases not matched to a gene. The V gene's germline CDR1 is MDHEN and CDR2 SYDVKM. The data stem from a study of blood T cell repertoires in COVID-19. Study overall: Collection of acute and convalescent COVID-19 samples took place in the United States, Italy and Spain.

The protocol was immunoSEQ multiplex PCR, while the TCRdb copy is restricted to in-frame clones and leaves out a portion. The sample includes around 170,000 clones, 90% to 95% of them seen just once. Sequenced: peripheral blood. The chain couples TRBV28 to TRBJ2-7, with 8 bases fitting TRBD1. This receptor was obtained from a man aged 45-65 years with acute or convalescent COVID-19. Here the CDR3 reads CASSRQGTGGYEQYF. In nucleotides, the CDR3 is TGTGCCAGCAGCCGCCAGGGGACAGGCGGTTACGAGCAGTACTTC.